These 14 T cell receptor beta chains share one sample of origin, sequenced in a study of T-cell reconstitution after alpha-beta-depleted transplantation in children. Using unique molecular identifiers, the investigators prepared the TCRbeta library. TCRdb reprocessed the PCR reads with MiXCR, giving one entry per CDR3 protein. The data show some 200,000 distinct CDR3 sequences, roughly 15% seen once. The source material was PBMCs from the stem cell graft donor, sampled from the stem cell graft. The receptors stem from a human donor who donated a stem cell graft to a child with acute lymphoblastic leukemia.

Comments on this clonotype: Just one base apart from a much larger clone, this may be a read error. V is TRBV18 and J is TRBJ2-3, with TRBD2 identical over 9 bases. Germline assignment: CDR1 KGHSH and CDR2 LQKENI. The CDR3 totals 15 residues. The CDR3 here is CASSPVRLAADMQYF. The CDR3 nucleotides are TGTGCCAGCTCACCCGTCCGACTAGCGGCAGATATGCAGTATTTT.

Concerning this clonotype itself: A read error is possible here, since a much larger clone lies one base away. The genes are TRBV7-9 and TRBJ1-4, with D uncertain. V was pared by 5 bases and J by 10 bases, with 17 bases between. This CDR3 is built from 14 residues. From germline, CDR1 is SEHNR and CDR2 FQNEAQ (reference sequence). For the CDR3, the DNA is TGTGCCAGCAGCACGGGCCCCGGGAGTGGAAAACTGTTTTTT. It specifies CASSTGPGSGKLFF.

In this sample, this clonotype turned up many times. This chain joins TRBV12-3 or TRBV12-4 and TRBJ2-3, with 9 bases identical to TRBD2. V shed 1 base and J 5 bases; nucleotides not matched to a gene: 1. CDR3 length: 14 residues. CDR3 sequence: CASSLGAGGDTQYF. The CDR3 region has the DNA TGTGCCAGCAGTTTAGGAGCGGGGGGAGATACGCAGTATTTT.

This clonotype was seen many times. The rearrangement links TRBV7-9 to TRBJ1-4, with D maybe TRBD1 (6 bases). The germline gives CDR1 SEHNR, CDR2 FQNEAQ (reference sequence). This CDR3 is 14 amino acids long. Trimming took off 5 bases at V and 7 bases at J, with 14 bases between the two ends. The CDR3 reads CASSPQGLSEKLFF. Here the CDR3 DNA reads TGTGCCAGCAGCCCACAGGGTCTTAGTGAAAAACTGTTTTTT.

The genes are TRBV30 and TRBJ2-1; 13 bases are a match to TRBD2. Trimming took 0 bases from V and 9 from J; bases not matched to a gene: 8. This CDR3 is 16 amino acids long. In germline, CDR1 is GTSNPN, CDR2 SVGIG (reference sequence). CDR3 protein: CAWSVPTSGRAGEQFF. The CDR3 region has the DNA TGTGCCTGGAGTGTACCCACTAGCGGGAGGGCCGGTGAGCAGTTCTTC.

There are many counts of this clonotype. The chain links TRBV7-2 to TRBJ2-2; D call uncertain. The CDR3 sequence is 14 residues long. The germline V gene encodes CDR1 SGHTA and CDR2 FQGNSA. V was cut by 1 base and J by 1 base, with 4 bases left in between. The CDR3 here is CASSLERNTGELFF. The CDR3 DNA is TGTGCCAGCAGCTTAGAACGGAACACCGGGGAGCTGTTTTTT.

This clonotype was detected many times. The chain links TRBV27 to TRBJ1-2, with 7 bases identical to TRBD1. The germline V gene has CDR1 MNHEY and CDR2 SMNVEV (reference sequence). After removal of 6 bases from V and 8 bases from J, the junction contained 12 bases not matched to a gene. CDR3 size: 14 residues. In nucleotides, the CDR3 is TGTGCCAGCAGCGGTGACAGGGTGACGGACGGCTACACCTTC. The encoded protein is CASSGDRVTDGYTF.

This clonotype was found many times. V usage is TRBV20-1 and J usage is TRBJ1-1, with D hard to call. From germline, CDR1 is DFQATT and CDR2 SNEGSKA (reference sequence). The V end was cut by 0 bases, the J end by 6 bases, with 17 bases between. This CDR3 spans 15 amino acids. The CDR3 loop reads CSARDHGAGAPEAFF. The CDR3 DNA reads as TGCAGTGCTAGAGATCATGGCGCAGGAGCCCCTGAAGCTTTCTTT.

This clonotype was detected many times. The chain couples TRBV4-1 to TRBJ1-2, with D unresolved. The CDR3 is made up of 12 amino acids. Germline CDR1 reads MGHRA; CDR2 reads YSYEKL. Between the trimmed V and J ends, which lost 5 bases and 3 bases, there was a span of 7 bases. CDR3: CASSSWDYGYTF. CDR3 DNA sequence: TGCGCCAGCAGCTCCTGGGACTATGGCTACACCTTC.

The genes are TRBV5-1 and TRBJ2-5; 7 bases are shared with TRBD2. CDR1 is SGHRS, CDR2 YFSETQ, per germline. J gave up 3 bases and V 4 bases, and 9 bases lay outside the gene matches. The CDR3 contains 15 residues. In DNA, the CDR3 is TGCGCCAGCAGCCCTGGATCTAGCGGAAAAGAGACCCAGTACTTC. It translates to CASSPGSSGKETQYF.

In its sample, this clonotype was seen many times. This rearrangement joins TRBV29-1 to TRBJ1-2; TRBD1 matches at 9 bases. Germline V CDR1 and CDR2: SQVTM, ANQGSEA. The junction had 19 bases not matched to a gene; V was cut back by 6 bases and J by 5 bases. The CDR3 extends over 17 amino acids. The CDR3 DNA sequence: TGCAGCGTACCGGGACAGGGACGCACTGTGCCGACTTATGGCTACACCTTC. This encodes CSVPGQGRTVPTYGYTF.

The V call is TRBV20-1, the J call TRBJ1-1, with 8 positions matching TRBD1. The CDR3 covers 15 residues. Germline CDR1 is DFQATT and CDR2 is SNEGSKA (reference sequence). Unmatched junction bases numbered 14, after V lost 5 bases and J lost 6 bases. CDR3 residues: CSAPSSRGLVAEAFF. The CDR3 bases are TGCAGTGCTCCCTCCTCCAGGGGGCTGGTCGCTGAAGCTTTCTTT.

This clonotype has a count of ten or more. The chain employs TRBV29-1 and TRBJ2-6, with a possible D match to TRBD1 (5 bases). V was trimmed by 0 bases and J by 0 bases, leaving 18 bases between them. The CDR3 has 19 residues. Looked up from germline, CDR1 is SQVTM and CDR2 is ANQGSEA. CDR3 in amino acids: CSVEEEGRWGFSGANVLTF. The DNA for the CDR3 is TGCAGCGTTGAAGAGGAAGGCAGATGGGGCTTCTCTGGGGCCAACGTCCTGACTTTC.

This clonotype was counted many times. The chain recombines TRBV5-1 with TRBJ2-4; unclear D gene. The ends were cut back, 8 bases at V and 4 bases at J, with 13 bases in the middle. The CDR3 loop spans 13 amino acids. Germline loops: CDR1 SGHRS, CDR2 YFSETQ. CDR3 in DNA: TGCGCCAGGCCATTGCCCAGGAAAAACATTCAGTACTTC. Its protein product is CARPLPRKNIQYF.